This note documents a single TCR beta chain sequence. This record belongs to a study of blood T cell repertoires in COVID-19. As for the study in general: COVID-19 samples from acute and convalescent phases originated in the United States, Italy and Spain. Sample material is recorded as cDNA or gDNA derived from T cells, B-cell-depleted T cells, or PBMCs.

CDR3 size: 14 residues. Trimming took 6 bases from V and 5 from J; bases not matched to a gene: 4. Germline V CDR1 and CDR2: LNHDA, SQIVND (reference sequence). As originally analysed: From reference gene primer amplification, estimates of nucleated cell counts were derived. Clones were read by immunoSEQ multiplex PCR, and TCRdb kept only the in-frame ones, dropping some. Clone size and the V and J calls come from that table; the DNA yielded D and trimming. The sample consists of roughly 220,000 clones, more than 75% of them appearing once. The sample taken for sequencing was peripheral blood. J is TRBJ1-6 and V is TRBV19, with TRBD1 identical over 7 bases. The receptor was derived from a man older than 75 with acute or convalescent COVID-19. This CDR3 reads CASRRTGDNSPLHF. The CDR3 nucleotides read TGTGCCAGTAGAAGGACAGGAGATAATTCACCCCTCCACTTT.